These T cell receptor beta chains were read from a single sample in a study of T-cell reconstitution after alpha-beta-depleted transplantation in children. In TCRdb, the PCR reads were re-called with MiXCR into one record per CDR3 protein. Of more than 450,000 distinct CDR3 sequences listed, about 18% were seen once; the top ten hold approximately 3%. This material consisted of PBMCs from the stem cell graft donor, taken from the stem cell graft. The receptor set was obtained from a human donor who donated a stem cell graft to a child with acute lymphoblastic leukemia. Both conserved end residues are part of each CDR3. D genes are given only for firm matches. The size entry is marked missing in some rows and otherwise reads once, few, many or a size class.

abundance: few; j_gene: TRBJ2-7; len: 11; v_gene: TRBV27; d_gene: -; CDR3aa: CASSFSGEQYF; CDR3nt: TGTGCCAGCAGTTTCTCCGGGGAGCAGTACTTC
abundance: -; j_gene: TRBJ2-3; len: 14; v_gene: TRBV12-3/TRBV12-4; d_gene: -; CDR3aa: CASSLVLDTDTQYF; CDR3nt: TGTGCCAGCAGTTTAGTTCTAGATACAGATACGCAGTATTTT
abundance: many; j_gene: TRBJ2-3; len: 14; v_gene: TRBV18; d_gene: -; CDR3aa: CASSPGDSTDTQYF; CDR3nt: TGTGCCAGCAGCCCAGGGGACAGCACAGATACGCAGTATTTT
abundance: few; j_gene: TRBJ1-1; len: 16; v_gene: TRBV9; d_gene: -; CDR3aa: CASSVEALGLYTEAFF; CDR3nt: TGTGCCAGCAGCGTAGAAGCCCTGGGACTGTACACTGAAGCTTTCTTT
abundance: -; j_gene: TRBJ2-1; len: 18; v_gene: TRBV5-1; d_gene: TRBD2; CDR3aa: CASSFGLAGVGSYNEQFF; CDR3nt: TGCGCCAGCAGCTTTGGACTAGCGGGAGTGGGGTCCTACAATGAGCAGTTCTTC
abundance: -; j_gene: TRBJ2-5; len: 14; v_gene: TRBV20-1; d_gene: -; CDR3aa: CSERTSGGSETQYF; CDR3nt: TGCAGTGAACGGACTAGTGGGGGCTCAGAGACCCAGTACTTC
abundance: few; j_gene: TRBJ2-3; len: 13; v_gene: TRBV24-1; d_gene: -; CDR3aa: CATSDLRGDTQYF; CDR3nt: TGTGCCACCAGTGATTTGCGGGGAGATACGCAGTATTTT
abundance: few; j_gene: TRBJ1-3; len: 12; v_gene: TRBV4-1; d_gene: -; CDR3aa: CASSQDVRRLYF; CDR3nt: TGCGCCAGCAGCCAAGATGTCCGCCGGTTATATTTT
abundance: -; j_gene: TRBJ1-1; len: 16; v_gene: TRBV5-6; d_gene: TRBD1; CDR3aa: CASRLAGGTMNTEAFF; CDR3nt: TGTGCCAGCCGCTTGGCAGGGGGTACCATGAACACTGAAGCTTTCTTT
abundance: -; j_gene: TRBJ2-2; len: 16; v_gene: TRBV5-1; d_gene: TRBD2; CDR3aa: CASSKLAGEFTGELFF; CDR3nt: TGCGCCAGCAGCAAACTAGCGGGAGAGTTCACCGGGGAGCTGTTTTTT
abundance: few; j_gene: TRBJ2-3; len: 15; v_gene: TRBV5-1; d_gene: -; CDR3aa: CASSSPYLSTDTQYF; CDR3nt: TGCGCCAGCAGCAGTCCCTACCTAAGCACAGATACGCAGTATTTT